These 28 T cell receptor beta chains were sequenced from one sample in a study of OX40 agonist ivuxolimab in advanced cancers. Some clones are missing from TCRdb's copy, which holds only in-frame ones; the method was immunoSEQ multiplex PCR. Among 50,000 to 70,000 clones, around nine tenths were seen once, and the ten largest hold around 0.8%. Sequencing used CD4+ or CD8+ T cells sorted from blood, obtained in a trial of the OX40 agonist ivuxolimab. The source is an adult with an advanced solid tumor such as melanoma, head and neck, liver or kidney cancer.

V is TRBV9 and J is TRBJ1-3; TRBD1 matches 7 bases. The germline V gene has CDR1 SGDLS and CDR2 YYNGEE. This CDR3 region has 15 residues. V lost 3 bases, J lost 4 bases, and 7 bases stayed unmatched. The CDR3 sequence: CASSALQGSGNTIYF. CDR3 DNA: TGTGCCAGCAGCGCCCTACAGGGGTCCGGAAACACCATATATTTT.

The chain joins TRBV5-4 to TRBJ2-2, with a tentative D call TRBD2 (6 bases). The CDR3 loop spans 16 amino acids. V was clipped by 1 base and J by 6 bases, with 16 bases between them. Germline lookup yields CDR1 SGHNT and CDR2 YYREEE (reference sequence). As DNA, the CDR3 is TGTGCCAGCAGCTTGAACGCGGGATCCACACCCGGGGAGCTGTTTTTT. Protein product: CASSLNAGSTPGELFF.

Note on this clone: Sequence at one end of the junction differs from germline and may be a read error. The J gene is TRBJ2-5, the V gene TRBV5-6, with D uncertain. Matching the DNA end better, TRBJ2-7 makes the J call doubtful. CDR3 length: 14 residues. CDR1 and CDR2 (germline): SGHDT, YYEEEE. The CDR3 DNA reads TGTGCCAGCACCTTGTGGCAGACTTCCTACGAGCAGTACTTC. Residues: CASTLWQTSYEQYF.

The V call is TRBV11-2, the J call TRBJ2-5; the D call may be TRBD1 or TRBD2 (5 bases each). The J call is uncertain, as TRBJ2-7 better fits the DNA end. Germline V gene data show CDR1 as SGHAT and CDR2 as FQNNGV. The CDR3 is 14 residues long. The CDR3 sequence is CASSLYQGPYEQYF. In nucleotides, the CDR3 is TGTGCCAGCAGCTTATACCAGGGACCGTACGAGCAGTACTTC.

This chain connects TRBV9 to TRBJ2-2; D might be TRBD1 (6 bases). Germline V gene data show CDR1 as SGDLS and CDR2 as YYNGEE. There are 15 residues in the CDR3. V was shortened by 4 bases and J by 0 bases, with 10 bases between the two germline ends. CDR3 in amino acids: CASSPGQTNTGELFF. CDR3 nucleotides: TGTGCCAGCAGCCCGGGACAAACGAACACCGGGGAGCTGTTTTTT.

The V call is TRBV6-1, the J call TRBJ2-1; 7 bases are shared with TRBD2. Germline V CDR1 and CDR2: MNHNS, SASEGT. V was clipped by 2 bases and J by 8 bases; unmatched bases: 12. The CDR3 consists of 16 residues. CDR3 region: CASSESGGRPFDEQFF. The CDR3 region has the DNA TGTGCCAGCAGTGAATCCGGCGGGAGACCCTTTGATGAGCAGTTCTTC.

This sequence joins TRBV2 and TRBJ2-3, with 9 bases aligning to TRBD2. V was clipped by 7 bases and J by 5 bases; unmatched bases: 13. This CDR3 comprises 16 residues. Germline V lookup: CDR1 SNHLY, CDR2 FYNNEI. The CDR3 spells CASTLGWRGGQDTQYF. The CDR3, as DNA: TGTGCCAGCACCCTGGGCTGGCGGGGGGGACAAGATACGCAGTATTTT.

The chain is built from TRBV28 and TRBJ2-3, with D unclear. This CDR3 region has 12 residues. Trimming shortened V by 4 bases and J by 6 bases, and 8 bases separated the two germline ends. Germline CDR1 and CDR2: MDHEN and SYDVKM. CDR3 region: CASSSPWDTQYF. For the CDR3, the DNA is TGTGCCAGCAGTTCCCCATGGGATACGCAGTATTTT.

This chain uses TRBV5-4 with TRBJ2-2; tentative D call: TRBD2 (5 bases). Deletions cut 0 bases from V and 5 bases from J, with 11 bases between. Germline CDR1 is SGHNT and CDR2 is YYREEE (reference sequence). This CDR3 contains 15 residues. For the CDR3, the DNA is TGTGCCAGCAGCTTGGGGGCCAGAGGGACCGGGGAGCTGTTTTTT. Translating gives CASSLGARGTGELFF.

The gene calls are TRBV5-1 and TRBJ1-2; D is ambiguous. This CDR3 spans 14 amino acids. The germline gives CDR1 SGHRS, CDR2 YFSETQ. The ends were cut back, 0 bases at V and 5 bases at J, with 11 bases in the middle. The DNA for the CDR3 is TGCGCCAGCAGCTTGGACCAGCCAAAGTATGGCTACACCTTC. It translates to CASSLDQPKYGYTF.

The J gene is TRBJ2-3, the V gene TRBV5-6; D not resolved. With 5 bases removed from V and 4 bases from J, the gap between germline ends came to 17 bases. Germline V gene lookup returns CDR1 SGHDT and CDR2 YYEEEE. This CDR3 contains 15 residues. This chain's CDR3 is CASSPTWAQSDTQYF. The CDR3 coding sequence is TGTGCCAGCAGTCCCACGTGGGCTCAGTCAGATACGCAGTATTTT.

The V call is TRBV29-1, the J call TRBJ2-7; the D is unclear. The CDR3 covers 10 residues. Trimming took off 3 bases at V and 3 bases at J, with 3 bases between the two ends. In germline, CDR1 is SQVTM, CDR2 ANQGSEA. The CDR3 DNA reads as TGCAGCGTTGAGCTCTACGAGCAGTACTTC. This gives the protein CSVELYEQYF.

The chain joins TRBV11-2 to TRBJ2-1; D perhaps matches TRBD2 (5 bases). V was shortened by 0 bases and J by 7 bases, with 10 bases between the two germline ends. Germline CDR1 is SGHAT and CDR2 is FQNNGV. CDR3 length: 14 residues. CDR3 region: CASSLERVANEQFF. The CDR3 region has the DNA TGTGCCAGCAGCTTAGAGCGTGTAGCGAATGAGCAGTTCTTC.

This chain links TRBV19 with TRBJ2-5, with D possibly matching TRBD1 (5 bases). The last part of the DNA fits TRBJ2-7 better; the J call may be wrong. Germline-derived CDR1 and CDR2 are LNHDA and SQIVND (reference sequence). The CDR3 extends over 12 amino acids. The DNA of the CDR3 is TGTGCCAGTAAGGGGCCGGCGTCCGAGCAGTACTTC. It yields the protein CASKGPASEQYF.

This clone was recorded once. The chain uses TRBV2 and TRBJ1-4; 10 bases agree with TRBD1. CDR1 is SNHLY and CDR2 is FYNNEI in the germline V gene. This CDR3 is 16 amino acids long. V gave up 10 bases and J gave up 0 bases; unmatched junction bases: 8. The CDR3 reads CAIGTGEIATNEKLFF. CDR3 sequence (DNA): TGTGCCATCGGGACAGGGGAAATTGCAACTAATGAAAAACTGTTTTTT. The full variable domain, completed using reference TRBV2 and TRBJ1-4, is EPEVTQTPSHQVTQMGQEVILRCVPISNHLYFYWYRQILGQKVEFLVSFYNNEISEKSEIFDDQFSVERPDGSNFTLKIRSTKLEDSAMYFCAIGTGEIATNEKLFFGSGTQLSVL.

This clone was picked up a small number of times. The chain couples TRBV5-4 to TRBJ1-2, with 7 bases matching TRBD1. The CDR3 has 15 amino acids. V lost 4 bases and J lost 14; bases outside the gene matches: 20. CDR1 is SGHNT, CDR2 YYREEE, per germline (reference sequence). The CDR3 nucleotides read TGTGCCAGCAGCCCTGATGGGGACAGCTTCACTGGGAAGACCTTC. Translation: CASSPDGDSFTGKTF.

This clone was detected once. The rearrangement uses TRBV27 and TRBJ2-1; TRBD1 agrees at 10 bases. The germline gives CDR1 MNHEY, CDR2 SMNVEV (reference sequence). With 5 bases clipped from V and 8 bases from J, the junction kept 12 bases outside the gene matches. This CDR3 is built from 16 residues. The CDR3 DNA follows: TGTGCCAGCAGTCCCAGGGGGGACAGGGGCCCTTATGAGCAGTTCTTC. Amino acid sequence: CASSPRGDRGPYEQFF.

The chain combines TRBV10-3 with TRBJ2-2; 11 nucleotides agree with TRBD2. Trimming removed 4 bases from V and 2 bases from J; junction bases left unmatched: 3. The CDR3 contains 16 residues. CDR1 ENHRY and CDR2 SYGVKD come from the germline V gene. In DNA form, the CDR3 reads TGTGCCATCAGTGCCGGGACTAGCGGAAACACCGGGGAGCTGTTTTTT. Protein product: CAISAGTSGNTGELFF.

The CDR3 here is CAISEGGPKETQYF. In nucleotides, the CDR3 is TGTGCCATCAGTGAGGGGGGACCAAAGGAGACCCAGTACTTC. The chain joins TRBV10-3 to TRBJ2-5, with D perhaps given as TRBD1 or TRBD2 (5 bases each). Per the germline V gene, CDR1 is ENHRY and CDR2 is SYGVKD. The V and J ends lost 2 bases and 5 bases respectively, with 12 bases between them. This CDR3 contains 14 residues.

V gene TRBV11-3 combines with J gene TRBJ2-7; 7 positions agree with TRBD1. The V and J ends lost 4 bases and 7 bases, in that order; junction bases with no gene match: 7. Germline V lookup: CDR1 SGHNT, CDR2 YENEEA. The length of the CDR3 is 13 residues. CDR3 sequence: CASSWDSRREQYF. The DNA for the CDR3 is TGTGCCAGCAGCTGGGACAGTCGGCGGGAGCAGTACTTC.

The rearrangement uses TRBV28 and TRBJ1-4, with 8 bases lining up with TRBD1. J gave up 6 bases and V 7 bases, and 4 bases lay outside the gene matches. From germline, CDR1 is MDHEN and CDR2 SYDVKM. This CDR3 is 13 amino acids long. CDR3 nucleotide sequence: TGTGCCAGCAAACAGGGGGGACATGAAAAACTGTTTTTT. It encodes CASKQGGHEKLFF.

The chain combines TRBV2 with TRBJ2-7; D may be TRBD1 (6 bases). V was cut by 5 bases and J by 3 bases, with 11 bases left in between. Germline V lookup: CDR1 SNHLY, CDR2 FYNNEI. The CDR3 spans 13 residues. CDR3 nucleotide sequence: TGTGCCAGCAGTAGGGACATGGACTACGAGCAGTACTTC. It specifies CASSRDMDYEQYF.

The chain carries TRBV18 and TRBJ2-2; D assignment may be TRBD1 or TRBD2 (5 bases each). CDR1 and CDR2 from the germline V gene are KGHSH and LQKENI. Trimming pared 6 bases from V and 4 bases from J, leaving 12 bases between. The length of the CDR3 is 14 residues. The CDR3 nucleotides read TGTGCCAGCTCCCGGGACCGAACCACCGGGGAGCTGTTTTTT. Translated, it gives CASSRDRTTGELFF.

The chain recombines TRBV5-1 with TRBJ2-1, with D perhaps TRBD2 (5 bases). This CDR3 is 15 amino acids long. Trimming cost V 3 bases and J 4 bases, with 14 bases left between them. CDR1 is SGHRS, CDR2 YFSETQ, per germline. The CDR3 sequence is CASSSSGREYNEQFF. CDR3 in DNA: TGCGCCAGCAGCTCCTCGGGAAGGGAGTACAATGAGCAGTTCTTC.

About this clone: A much larger clone is a single base away; this may be a read error. J is TRBJ2-7 and V is TRBV27, with D possibly matching TRBD2 (5 bases). This CDR3 is built from 13 residues. CDR1 MNHEY and CDR2 SMNVEV come from the germline V gene (reference sequence). V was clipped by 4 bases and J by 2 bases, with 9 bases between them. Here the CDR3 DNA reads TGTGCCAGCAGTTCGGACGGGGCCTACGAGCAGTACTTC. Its translation is CASSSDGAYEQYF.

DNA for the CDR3: TGTGCCAGCAGCTCAGCGGGCCCTTCTGGAAACACCATATATTTT. Residues: CASSSAGPSGNTIYF. This rearrangement joins TRBV7-9 to TRBJ1-3; D is unresolved. The CDR3 has 15 residues. The V gene's germline CDR1 is SEHNR and CDR2 FQNEAQ (reference sequence). V shed 4 bases and J shed 1 base, with 11 bases lying between them.

The chain employs TRBV2 and TRBJ2-5, with 8 bases lining up with TRBD2. The germline gives CDR1 SNHLY, CDR2 FYNNEI. The CDR3 totals 14 residues. The ends lost 6 bases at V and 5 bases at J; junction bases unmatched: 8. CDR3 nucleotides: TGTGCCAGCAGCCAAGCGGGAGTCGGGGAGACCCAGTACTTC. It yields the protein CASSQAGVGETQYF.

The rearrangement joins TRBV27 to TRBJ2-7, with D possibly matching TRBD1 (5 bases). Germline values: CDR1 MNHEY, CDR2 SMNVEV (reference sequence). The CDR3 has 15 residues. The V end lost 3 bases, the J end lost 4 bases, and 16 bases lay between the germline ends. DNA for the CDR3: TGTGCCAGCAGTTTCCAGGGAATAATTGCGTACGAGCAGTACTTC. It yields the protein CASSFQGIIAYEQYF.